This TCR beta chain was profiled in a study of glioma-infiltrating T cells after dendritic cell vaccination. Whole-study context: Glioblastoma patients came from Phase I and II dendritic cell vaccination trials. Patients received three intradermal dendritic cell vaccine injections at biweekly intervals.

This clone was counted only a few times. This CDR3 is built from 16 residues. The germline gives CDR1 MRHNA, CDR2 SNTAGT. Trimming shortened V by 0 bases and J by 1 base, and 11 bases separated the two germline ends. Time point specified: after dendritic cell vaccination, including at tumor progression/relapse. Blood PBMC samples: pre-vaccination, two weeks post third vaccination, and at tumor progression. Amplification used 60 V beta primers and 13 J beta primers. Here immunoSEQ multiplex PCR was the method, and the copy in TCRdb shows in-frame clones only, minus some. Among about 65,000 clones listed, around nine tenths were seen once.

The sample consisted of blood, taken after dendritic cell vaccination. The TCR comes from a human donor with glioblastoma. The chain uses TRBV6-4 and TRBJ2-3; possible D gene TRBD2, 6 bases. CDR3 nucleotide sequence: TGTGCCAGCAGTGACTCGGGTGGCGGGGGCACAGATACGCAGTATTTT. Protein sequence: CASSDSGGGGTDTQYF.